Listed here is a single TCR beta chain. These data originate in a study of blood T cell repertoires in COVID-19. For the study at large: In each case, the material was cDNA or gDNA derived from T cells, B-cell-depleted T cells, or PBMCs.

The CDR3 extends over 12 amino acids. Trimming took off 6 bases at V and 6 bases at J, with 9 bases between the two ends. Germline V gives CDR1 LNHDA, CDR2 SQIVND (reference sequence). Clones were sequenced by immunoSEQ multiplex PCR, and TCRdb holds only the in-frame ones, with some missing. The table shows roughly 72,000 clones, with about 90% occurring only once. The TCR sequence derives from a human donor in a cohort sampled during active COVID-19. V usage is TRBV19 and J usage is TRBJ1-5; D is uncertain. Sequenced input: peripheral blood. CDR3 bases: TGTGCCAGTAGCCTAGTAGGTCAGCCCCAGCATTTT. Its translation is CASSLVGQPQHF.